This is a list of T cell receptor beta chains from one sample in a study of shared clonotypes between healthy human individuals. The table came from immunoSEQ multiplex PCR; TCRdb's copy has only in-frame clones and leaves some out. The sample lists about 2,500,000 clones, roughly 92% occurring once. Sequencing was done on a sample of naive CD4+ T cells sorted from blood. The receptors derive from a man aged 18 to 29 in good health. CDR3s include the opening cysteine and the closing phenylalanine or tryptophan. The order of the fields is V gene, D gene, clone size, CDR3 length, J gene, CDR3 protein, CDR3 DNA. A D gene is named only where the DNA matches it firmly. The size entry is marked missing in some rows and otherwise reads once, few, many or a size class.

V: TRBV7-2; D: TRBD1; size: -; length: 15; J: TRBJ2-4; CDR3: CASSPVGQLKNIQYF; DNA: TGTGCCAGCAGCCCGGTGGGACAGTTGAAAAACATTCAGTACTTC
V: TRBV5-1; D: -; size: -; length: 13; J: TRBJ2-2; CDR3: CASSWPGTGELFF; DNA: TGCGCCAGCAGCTGGCCGGGCACCGGGGAGCTGTTTTTT
V: TRBV6-5; D: -; size: -; length: 14; J: TRBJ2-7; CDR3: CASSRNPGKGEQYF; DNA: TGTGCCAGCAGCCGGAACCCGGGAAAGGGCGAGCAGTACTTC
V: TRBV15; D: -; size: -; length: 13; J: TRBJ1-5; CDR3: CATSKLLRQPQHF; DNA: TGTGCCACCAGCAAGCTTTTAAGGCAGCCCCAGCATTTT
V: TRBV5-6; D: -; size: -; length: 16; J: TRBJ2-7; CDR3: CASSWERGGTAYEQYF; DNA: TGTGCCAGCAGCTGGGAGAGGGGGGGTACTGCCTACGAGCAGTACTTC
V: TRBV7-2; D: -; size: -; length: 17; J: TRBJ1-2; CDR3: CASSLVGGQGNRYGYTF; DNA: TGTGCCAGCAGCTTAGTGGGCGGGCAGGGGAATCGGTATGGCTACACCTTC
V: TRBV10-3; D: -; size: -; length: 12; J: TRBJ1-2; CDR3: CAISGANYGYTF; DNA: TGTGCCATCAGTGGTGCTAACTATGGCTACACCTTC
V: TRBV13; D: TRBD2; size: -; length: 18; J: TRBJ2-3; CDR3: CASSILAGGYEWTDTQYF; DNA: TGTGCCAGCAGCATACTAGCGGGGGGGTATGAGTGGACAGATACGCAGTATTTT
V: TRBV28; D: -; size: -; length: 15; J: TRBJ1-2; CDR3: CASSYNTGRNYGYTF; DNA: TGTGCCAGCAGTTATAATACAGGGCGTAACTATGGCTACACCTTC
V: TRBV19; D: TRBD2; size: -; length: 16; J: TRBJ2-1; CDR3: CASSMGLAGGDNEQFF; DNA: TGTGCCAGTAGTATGGGACTAGCGGGAGGTGACAATGAGCAGTTCTTC
V: TRBV5-4; D: -; size: -; length: 13; J: TRBJ1-6; CDR3: CASSLGMNSPLHF; DNA: TGTGCCAGCAGCTTGGGTATGAATTCACCCCTCCACTTT
V: TRBV4-1; D: -; size: -; length: 16; J: TRBJ1-2; CDR3: CASSQDPGLVGFGYTF; DNA: TGCGCCAGCAGCCAAGATCCGGGCCTAGTCGGCTTCGGCTACACCTTC
V: TRBV7-2; D: -; size: -; length: 16; J: TRBJ2-2; CDR3: CASSPVWARPTGELFF; DNA: TGTGCCAGCAGCCCGGTATGGGCCCGGCCCACCGGGGAGCTGTTTTTT
V: TRBV6-6; D: -; size: -; length: 14; J: TRBJ2-1; CDR3: CASSYGGTYNEQFF; DNA: TGTGCCAGCAGTTACGGCGGGACCTACAATGAGCAGTTCTTC
V: TRBV5-1; D: -; size: -; length: 14; J: TRBJ1-4; CDR3: CASSLNNGNEKLFF; DNA: TGCGCCAGCAGCTTGAATAACGGTAATGAAAAACTGTTTTTT
V: TRBV6-1; D: TRBD1; size: -; length: 17; J: TRBJ1-4; CDR3: CASSERVAWTGAEKLFF; DNA: TGTGCCAGCAGTGAACGGGTGGCTTGGACAGGTGCTGAAAAACTGTTTTTT
V: TRBV2; D: TRBD1; size: -; length: 14; J: TRBJ2-2; CDR3: CASSVTGVTGELFF; DNA: TGTGCCAGCAGTGTAACAGGGGTCACCGGGGAGCTGTTTTTT
V: TRBV7-8; D: TRBD2; size: -; length: 14; J: TRBJ2-5; CDR3: CASSLGLAEETQYF; DNA: TGTGCCAGCAGCCTGGGACTAGCGGAAGAGACCCAGTACTTC
V: TRBV28; D: TRBD2; size: once; length: 13; J: TRBJ2-1; CDR3: CASSLPGGDEQFF; DNA: TGTGCCAGCAGTCTCCCCGGGGGGGATGAGCAGTTCTTC
V: TRBV18; D: -; size: -; length: 14; J: TRBJ2-5; CDR3: CASSPPGGVGTQYF; DNA: TGTGCCAGCTCACCACCGGGCGGGGTAGGGACCCAGTACTTC
V: TRBV7-3; D: -; size: -; length: 13; J: TRBJ2-1; CDR3: CASSLQGQGGQFF; DNA: TGTGCCAGCAGCTTACAGGGGCAGGGAGGACAGTTCTTC
V: TRBV18; D: -; size: -; length: 16; J: TRBJ2-3; CDR3: CASSPLKGTGTDTQYF; DNA: TGTGCCAGCTCACCACTGAAAGGGACTGGCACAGATACGCAGTATTTT
V: TRBV30; D: -; size: -; length: 13; J: TRBJ2-7; CDR3: CALTPGNGYEQYF; DNA: TGTGCTCTAACTCCAGGGAACGGCTACGAGCAGTACTTC
V: TRBV19; D: -; size: -; length: 15; J: TRBJ2-1; CDR3: CASSIARGIGNEQFF; DNA: TGTGCCAGTAGTATAGCTAGGGGAATAGGAAATGAGCAGTTCTTC
V: TRBV18; D: TRBD2; size: -; length: 15; J: TRBJ2-7; CDR3: CASSPLAGASYEQYF; DNA: TGTGCCAGCTCACCACTAGCGGGAGCATCCTACGAGCAGTACTTC